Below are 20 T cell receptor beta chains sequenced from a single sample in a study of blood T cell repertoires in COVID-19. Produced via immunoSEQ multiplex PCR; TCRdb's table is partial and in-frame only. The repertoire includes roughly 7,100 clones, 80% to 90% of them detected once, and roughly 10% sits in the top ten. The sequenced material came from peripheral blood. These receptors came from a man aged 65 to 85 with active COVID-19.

This CDR3 reads CASSFPGQPLYGYTF. CDR3 bases: TGTGCCAGCAGCTTTCCGGGACAACCTCTCTATGGCTACACCTTC. The V call is TRBV5-6, the J call TRBJ1-2; perhaps TRBD1 as D (6 bases). Trimming took off 2 bases at V and 4 bases at J, with 15 bases between the two ends. The length of the CDR3 is 15 residues. The germline CDR1 and CDR2 sequences are SGHDT and YYEEEE.

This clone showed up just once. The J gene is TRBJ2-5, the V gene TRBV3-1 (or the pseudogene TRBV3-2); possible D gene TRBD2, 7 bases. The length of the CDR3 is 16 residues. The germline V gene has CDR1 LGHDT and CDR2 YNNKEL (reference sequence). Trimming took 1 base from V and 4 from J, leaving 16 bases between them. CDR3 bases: TGTGCCAGCAGCCAAGTTTGGGGGGGGCTGGGAGAGACCCAGTACTTC. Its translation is CASSQVWGGLGETQYF.

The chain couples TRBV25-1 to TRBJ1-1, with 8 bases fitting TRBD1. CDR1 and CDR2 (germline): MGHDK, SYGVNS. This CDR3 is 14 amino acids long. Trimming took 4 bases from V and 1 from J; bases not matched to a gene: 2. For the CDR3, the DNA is TGTGCCAGCAGTGGGACAGGGACGAACACTGAAGCTTTCTTT. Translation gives CASSGTGTNTEAFF.

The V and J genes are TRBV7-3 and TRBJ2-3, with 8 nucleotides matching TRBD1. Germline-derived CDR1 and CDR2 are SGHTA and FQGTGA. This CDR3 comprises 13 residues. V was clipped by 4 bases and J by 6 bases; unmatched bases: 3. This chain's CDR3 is CASSSGGSDTQYF. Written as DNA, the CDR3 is TGTGCCAGCAGCTCAGGGGGCTCGGATACGCAGTATTTT. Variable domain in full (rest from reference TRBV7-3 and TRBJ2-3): GAGVSQTPSNKVTEKGKYVELRCDPISGHTALYWYRQSLGQGPEFLIYFQGTGAADDSGLPNDRFFAVRPEGSVSTLKIQRTERGDSAVYLCASSSGGSDTQYFGPGTRLTVL.

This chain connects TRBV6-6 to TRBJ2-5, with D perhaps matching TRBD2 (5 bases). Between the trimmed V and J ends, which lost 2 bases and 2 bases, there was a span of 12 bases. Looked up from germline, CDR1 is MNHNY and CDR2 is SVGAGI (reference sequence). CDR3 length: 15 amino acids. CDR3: CASSYRAGGQETQYF. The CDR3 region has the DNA TGTGCCAGCAGTTACCGTGCAGGAGGTCAAGAGACCCAGTACTTC.

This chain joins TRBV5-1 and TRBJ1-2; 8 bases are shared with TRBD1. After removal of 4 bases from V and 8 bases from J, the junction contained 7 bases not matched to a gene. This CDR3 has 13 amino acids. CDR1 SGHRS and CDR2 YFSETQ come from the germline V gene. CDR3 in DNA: TGCGCCAGCAGCCGGCAGGGGGCAGAAGGCTACACCTTC. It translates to CASSRQGAEGYTF.

In DNA form, the CDR3 reads TGTGCCAGCAGCCAAGCGGGTGGAGTCGGTGAGCAGTTCTTC. Its protein is CASSQAGGVGEQFF. The chain has TRBV5-6 and TRBJ2-1; perhaps TRBD2 as D (6 bases). CDR1 is SGHDT and CDR2 is YYEEEE in the germline V gene. Trimming took 4 bases from V and 9 from J, leaving 17 bases between them. The CDR3 contains 14 residues. Full variable domain (outside the CDR3, taken from reference TRBV5-6 and TRBJ2-1): DAGVTQSPTHLIKTRGQQVTLRCSPKSGHDTVSWYQQALGQGPQFIFQYYEEEERQRGNFPDRFSGHQFPNYSSELNVNALLLGDSALYLCASSQAGGVGEQFFGPGTRLTVL.

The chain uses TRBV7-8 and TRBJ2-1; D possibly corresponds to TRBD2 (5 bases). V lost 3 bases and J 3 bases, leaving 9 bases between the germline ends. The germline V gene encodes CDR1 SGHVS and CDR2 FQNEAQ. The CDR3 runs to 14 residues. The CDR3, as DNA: TGTGCCAGCAGCTTTGAGGGATACTACAATGAGCAGTTCTTC. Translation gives CASSFEGYYNEQFF.

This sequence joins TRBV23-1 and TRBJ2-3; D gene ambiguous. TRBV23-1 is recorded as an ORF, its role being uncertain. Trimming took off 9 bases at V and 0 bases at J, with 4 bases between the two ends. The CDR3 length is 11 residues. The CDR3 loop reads CARRSTDTQYF. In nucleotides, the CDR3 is TGCGCCAGGCGCAGCACAGATACGCAGTATTTT.

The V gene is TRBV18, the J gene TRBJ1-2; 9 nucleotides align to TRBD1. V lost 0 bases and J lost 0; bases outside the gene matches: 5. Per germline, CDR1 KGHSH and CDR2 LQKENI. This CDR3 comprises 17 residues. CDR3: CASSPPNRDRANYGYTF. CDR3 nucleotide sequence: TGTGCCAGCTCACCACCAAACCGGGACAGGGCTAACTATGGCTACACCTTC.

CDR3 loop: CASSPRTSLNTGELFF. CDR3 DNA sequence: TGTGCCAGCAGCCCGAGGACTAGTTTGAACACCGGGGAGCTGTTTTTT. The V and J genes are TRBV7-8 and TRBJ2-2; 7 bases fit TRBD2. Germline V CDR1 and CDR2: SGHVS, FQNEAQ. Unmatched junction bases numbered 7, after V lost 5 bases and J lost 1 base. The CDR3 extends over 16 amino acids.

This CDR3 reads CASSSGMNTEAFF. The CDR3 bases are TGCGCCAGCAGTTCAGGGATGAACACTGAAGCTTTCTTT. The J gene is TRBJ1-1, the V gene TRBV5-1; TRBD1 is a possible D gene (5 bases). The V end lost 5 bases, the J end lost 0 bases, and 8 bases lay between the germline ends. CDR1 and CDR2 from the germline V gene are SGHRS and YFSETQ. There are 13 residues in the CDR3. Using reference TRBV5-1 and TRBJ1-1 for the parts outside the CDR3, the full variable domain is KAGVTQTPRYLIKTRGQQVTLSCSPISGHRSVSWYQQTPGQGLQFLFEYFSETQRNKGNFPGRFSGRQFSNSRSEMNVSTLELGDSALYLCASSSGMNTEAFFGQGTRLTVV.

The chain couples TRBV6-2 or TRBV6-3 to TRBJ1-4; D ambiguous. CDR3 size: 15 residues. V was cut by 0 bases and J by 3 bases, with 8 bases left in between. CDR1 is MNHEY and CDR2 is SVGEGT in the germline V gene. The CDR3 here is CASSYSWSPNEKLFF. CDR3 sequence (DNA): TGTGCCAGCAGTTACTCGTGGAGCCCTAATGAAAAACTGTTTTTT.

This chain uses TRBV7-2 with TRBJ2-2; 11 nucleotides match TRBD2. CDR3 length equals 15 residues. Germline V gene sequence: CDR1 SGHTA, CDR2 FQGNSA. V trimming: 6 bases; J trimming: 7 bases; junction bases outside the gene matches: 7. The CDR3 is CASRDHGTSGGELFF. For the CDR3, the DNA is TGTGCCAGCAGGGACCACGGGACTAGCGGCGGGGAGCTGTTTTTT.

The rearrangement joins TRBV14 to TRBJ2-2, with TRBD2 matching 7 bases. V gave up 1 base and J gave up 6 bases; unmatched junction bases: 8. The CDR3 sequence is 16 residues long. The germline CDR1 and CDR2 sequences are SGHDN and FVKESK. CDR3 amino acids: CASSQGYARGAGELFF. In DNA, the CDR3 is TGTGCCAGCAGCCAAGGTTATGCCCGGGGGGCCGGGGAGCTGTTTTTT.

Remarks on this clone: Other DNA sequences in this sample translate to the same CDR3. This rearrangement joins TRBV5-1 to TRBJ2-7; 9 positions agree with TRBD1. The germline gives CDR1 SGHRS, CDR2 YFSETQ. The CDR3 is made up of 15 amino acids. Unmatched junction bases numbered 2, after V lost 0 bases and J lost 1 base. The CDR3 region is CASSLGGTGSYEQYF. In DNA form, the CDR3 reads TGCGCCAGCAGCTTGGGGGGGACAGGGTCCTACGAGCAGTACTTC. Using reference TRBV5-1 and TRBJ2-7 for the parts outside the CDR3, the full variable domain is KAGVTQTPRYLIKTRGQQVTLSCSPISGHRSVSWYQQTPGQGLQFLFEYFSETQRNKGNFPGRFSGRQFSNSRSEMNVSTLELGDSALYLCASSLGGTGSYEQYFGPGTRLTVT.

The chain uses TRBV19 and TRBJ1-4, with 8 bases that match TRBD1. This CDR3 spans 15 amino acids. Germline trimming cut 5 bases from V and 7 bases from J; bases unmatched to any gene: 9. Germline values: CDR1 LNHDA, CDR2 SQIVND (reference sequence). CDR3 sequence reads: CASSLTGESREKLFF. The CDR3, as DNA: TGTGCCAGTAGTTTGACAGGGGAGAGTCGTGAAAAACTGTTTTTT.

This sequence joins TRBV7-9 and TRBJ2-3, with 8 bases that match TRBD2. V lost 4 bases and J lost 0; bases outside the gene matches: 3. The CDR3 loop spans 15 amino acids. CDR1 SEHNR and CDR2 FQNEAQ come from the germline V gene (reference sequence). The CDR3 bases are TGTGCCAGCAGCTCCGGGGGGGGCAGCACAGATACGCAGTATTTT. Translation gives CASSSGGGSTDTQYF.

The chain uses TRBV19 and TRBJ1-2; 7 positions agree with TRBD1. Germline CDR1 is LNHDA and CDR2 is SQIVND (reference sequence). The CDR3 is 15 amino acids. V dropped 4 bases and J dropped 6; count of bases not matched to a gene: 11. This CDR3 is CASSTTGEGLDGYTF. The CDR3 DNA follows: TGTGCCAGTAGTACCACAGGGGAAGGCTTGGATGGCTACACCTTC.

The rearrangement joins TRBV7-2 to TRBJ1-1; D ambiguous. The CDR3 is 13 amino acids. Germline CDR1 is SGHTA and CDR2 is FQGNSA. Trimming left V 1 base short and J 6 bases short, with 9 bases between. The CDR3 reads CASSLVGISEAFF. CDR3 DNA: TGTGCCAGCAGCTTAGTCGGGATTTCTGAAGCTTTCTTT.